Following are 26 T cell receptor beta chains from one sample sequenced in a study of CD8 T cells in Susac syndrome. Reverse transcription of about 0.5 to 1 ug RNA used random hexamers. In TCRdb, the immunoSEQ multiplex PCR reads were re-called with MiXCR into one record per CDR3 protein. The sample yields some 300,000 distinct CDR3 sequences, around nine tenths seen once. Sequenced: CD8+ T cells from PBMCs. The receptors come from a human donor with multiple sclerosis.

V is TRBV29-1 and J is TRBJ1-2, with TRBD1 as a possible D gene (5 bases). CDR1 and CDR2 (germline): SQVTM, ANQGSEA. The CDR3 is 13 residues long. Trimming stripped 5 bases from V and 1 base from J, with 11 bases between. CDR3 coding DNA: TGCAGCGTTACAGGTGGAGTTAACTATGGCTACACCTTC. Its protein is CSVTGGVNYGYTF.

This clonotype was picked up one time. V is TRBV4-2 and J is TRBJ1-5; D call uncertain. Germline V lookup: CDR1 LGHNA, CDR2 YNFKEQ. CDR3 length: 16 residues. The V end was cut by 0 bases, the J end by 0 bases, with 9 bases between. Here the CDR3 DNA reads TGTGCCAGCAGCCAAGAAAGCCAGTCTAGCAATCAGCCCCAGCATTTT. Protein sequence: CASSQESQSSNQPQHF.

The rearrangement uses TRBV23-1 and TRBJ2-7; 7 nucleotides align to TRBD1. TRBV23-1 is filed as an ORF, its function uncertain. J lost 2 bases, V lost 4 bases, and 11 bases had no gene match. This CDR3 region has 16 residues. This CDR3 is CASSLGRQGNPYEQYF. CDR3 sequence (DNA): TGCGCCAGCAGTCTGGGGCGACAGGGAAACCCCTACGAGCAGTACTTC.

J is TRBJ1-5 and V is TRBV19; D is ambiguous. Deletions cut 7 bases from V and 2 bases from J, with 12 bases between. The germline gives CDR1 LNHDA, CDR2 SQIVND (reference sequence). The CDR3 has 14 residues. DNA for the CDR3: TGTGCCAGTACCGTCGGGGAGGGCAATCAGCCCCAGCATTTT. Its protein product is CASTVGEGNQPQHF.

This sequence joins TRBV7-9 and TRBJ1-2, with 7 nucleotides matching TRBD1. After removal of 7 bases from V and 4 bases from J, the junction contained 9 bases not matched to a gene. This CDR3 contains 14 residues. Germline V gene data show CDR1 as SEHNR and CDR2 as FQNEAQ (reference sequence). Written as DNA, the CDR3 is TGTGCCAGCACCCAACAGGGGATCGGCTATGGCTACACCTTC. Protein: CASTQQGIGYGYTF.

This chain links TRBV4-1 with TRBJ2-1; possibly TRBD1 for D (6 bases). The CDR3 extends over 15 amino acids. Germline lookup yields CDR1 MGHRA and CDR2 YSYEKL. The ends were cut back, 0 bases at V and 0 bases at J, with 6 bases in the middle. The DNA for the CDR3 is TGCGCCAGCAGCCAAGAAGGGGGCTCCTACAATGAGCAGTTCTTC. Amino acids: CASSQEGGSYNEQFF.

J is TRBJ2-7 and V is TRBV20-1; the D gene is possibly TRBD2 (6 bases). The length of the CDR3 is 16 residues. Germline lookup yields CDR1 DFQATT and CDR2 SNEGSKA (reference sequence). V was shortened by 2 bases and J by 4 bases, with 21 bases between the two germline ends. The CDR3 DNA reads TGCAGTGCTAGAAGGGCCAAGACGGGAGATAGTTACGAGCAGTACTTC. Translated, it gives CSARRAKTGDSYEQYF.

The chain couples TRBV7-9 to TRBJ2-5, with D hard to call. V lost 6 bases to trimming and J lost 1 base, with 15 bases between them. From germline, CDR1 is SEHNR and CDR2 FQNEAQ (reference sequence). CDR3 length equals 15 residues. The CDR3 reads CASSLLISAQETQYF. DNA of the CDR3: TGTGCCAGCAGTTTGCTTATTTCAGCCCAAGAGACCCAGTACTTC.

This chain links TRBV20-1 with TRBJ1-1, with 8 nucleotides matching TRBD1. V dropped 0 bases and J dropped 7; count of bases not matched to a gene: 4. This CDR3 spans 13 amino acids. Germline-derived CDR1 and CDR2 are DFQATT and SNEGSKA (reference sequence). CDR3 amino acids: CSARDPRGLEAFF. The CDR3 nucleotides read TGCAGTGCTAGAGATCCCAGGGGGCTTGAAGCTTTCTTT.

The chain links TRBV29-1 to TRBJ1-2; TRBD1 might be the D (6 bases). Per germline, CDR1 SQVTM and CDR2 ANQGSEA. The V gene lost 4 bases and the J gene lost 3 bases, with 21 bases spanning the gap. This CDR3 is 16 amino acids long. The CDR3: CSVVAEFRGSDYGYTF. Here the CDR3 DNA reads TGCAGCGTTGTGGCCGAATTCAGGGGATCCGACTATGGCTACACCTTC. Complete variable domain (other parts from reference TRBV29-1 and TRBJ1-2): SAVISQKPSRDICQRGTSLTIQCQVDSQVTMMFWYRQQPGQSLTLIATANQGSEATYESGFVIDKFPISRPNLTFSTLTVSNMSPEDSSIYLCSVVAEFRGSDYGYTFGSGTRLTVV.

V is TRBV7-6 and J is TRBJ2-1; 8 bases align to TRBD1. In germline, CDR1 is SGHVS, CDR2 FNYEAQ. This CDR3 is 16 amino acids long. V shed 1 base and J 8 bases; nucleotides not matched to a gene: 10. CDR3 sequence reads: CASSLEPGQGSYEQFF. CDR3 coding DNA: TGTGCCAGCAGCTTAGAACCCGGACAGGGAAGCTATGAGCAGTTCTTC. Variable domain in full (rest from reference TRBV7-6 and TRBJ2-1): GAGVSQSPRYKVTKRGQDVALRCDPISGHVSLYWYRQALGQGPEFLTYFNYEAQQDKSGLPNDRFSAERPEGSISTLTIQRTEQRDSAMYRCASSLEPGQGSYEQFFGPGTRLTVL.

This clonotype was recorded once. CDR3 nucleotides: TGTGCCAGCAGTCGGGGGCGACAGGGGTGGTATGGCAATGAGCAGTTCTTC. It codes for CASSRGRQGWYGNEQFF. The V gene is TRBV28, the J gene TRBJ2-1; 8 nucleotides match TRBD1. With V trimmed by 5 bases and J by 6 bases, 15 bases remained unmatched. Germline CDR1 is MDHEN and CDR2 is SYDVKM. CDR3 length: 17 amino acids.

This clonotype was observed a single time. The chain recombines TRBV14 with TRBJ2-1; D is perhaps TRBD1 (5 bases). CDR3 size: 14 residues. Germline V gives CDR1 SGHDN, CDR2 FVKESK. Trimming took 0 bases from V and 6 from J, leaving 9 bases between them. The CDR3 loop is CASSQEDRPNEQFF. CDR3 nucleotide sequence: TGTGCCAGCAGCCAAGAAGACAGACCCAATGAGCAGTTCTTC.

This clonotype has just one count. The V and J genes are TRBV20-1 and TRBJ2-1; the D is unclear. In germline, CDR1 is DFQATT, CDR2 SNEGSKA (reference sequence). Trimming shortened V by 0 bases and J by 0 bases, and 12 bases separated the two germline ends. This CDR3 is built from 16 residues. The CDR3 loop is CSARDLASSSYNEQFF. CDR3 coding DNA: TGCAGTGCTAGAGATCTGGCGAGCAGCTCCTACAATGAGCAGTTCTTC.

This sequence joins TRBV7-2 and TRBJ2-7; 7 bases align to TRBD2. Germline V CDR1 and CDR2: SGHTA, FQGNSA. J was trimmed by 5 bases and V by 0 bases; bases with no gene match: 4. The CDR3 runs to 14 residues. This chain's CDR3 is CASSLARTRDEQYF. The CDR3 DNA is TGTGCCAGCAGCTTAGCGCGGACTAGGGACGAGCAGTACTTC.

The rearrangement links TRBV4-1 to TRBJ2-7, with 7 bases identical to TRBD1. V dropped 1 base and J dropped 4; count of bases not matched to a gene: 4. The CDR3 sequence is 14 residues long. CDR1 is MGHRA, CDR2 YSYEKL, per germline. The chain's CDR3 is CASSQVNRGYEQYF. For the CDR3, the DNA is TGCGCCAGCAGCCAAGTTAACAGGGGATACGAGCAGTACTTC.

The CDR3 nucleotides are TGTGCCAGTAGTTCGGGACCCATGGTCTACAATGAGCAGTTCTTC. Translation: CASSSGPMVYNEQFF. The rearrangement links TRBV19 to TRBJ2-1; perhaps D is TRBD1 or TRBD2 (5 bases each). The CDR3 is 15 residues long. The ends were cut back, 5 bases at V and 3 bases at J, with 14 bases in the middle. Germline V CDR1 and CDR2: LNHDA, SQIVND (reference sequence).

Remarks on this clonotype: The DNA is left out, because the CDR3 cannot be placed on it with certainty; the CDR3 is given as TCRdb lists it. The rearrangement uses TRBV5-4 and TRBJ1-1; the listed D gene, TRBD1, was not tested against the DNA. The germline V gene has CDR1 SGHNT and CDR2 YYREEE (reference sequence). With termini counted, the CDR3 has 15 amino acids. CDR3 region: CASSLVGQGNAEAFF.

V and J are TRBV20-1 and TRBJ2-3; 10 bases are shared with TRBD2. V was pared by 6 bases and J by 0 bases, with 0 bases of the junction left unmatched. The CDR3 has 13 amino acids. Germline-derived CDR1 and CDR2 are DFQATT and SNEGSKA (reference sequence). The CDR3 loop reads CSATSGSTDTQYF. The CDR3 nucleotides read TGCAGTGCGACTAGCGGGAGCACAGATACGCAGTATTTT.

The chain is built from TRBV7-3 and TRBJ2-6, with D hard to call. CDR1 and CDR2 (germline): SGHTA, FQGTGA. The CDR3 is 15 amino acids. Between the trimmed V and J ends, which lost 2 bases and 4 bases, there was a span of 9 bases. CDR3 DNA sequence: TGTGCCAGCAGCTTAGCTAGGGCCGGGGCCAACGTCCTGACTTTC. Translation gives CASSLARAGANVLTF.

The chain has TRBV6-2 or TRBV6-3 and TRBJ1-5, with D unresolved. Germline V CDR1 and CDR2: MNHEY, SVGEGT. The ends were cut back, 7 bases at V and 0 bases at J, with 16 bases in the middle. The length of the CDR3 is 16 residues. CDR3 sequence (DNA): TGTGCCAGCACCGATGACCCCCGGTATAGCAATCAGCCCCAGCATTTT. It yields the protein CASTDDPRYSNQPQHF.

The chain joins TRBV30 to TRBJ2-7; unclear D gene. The V and J ends lost 0 bases and 6 bases respectively, with 9 bases between them. There are 12 residues in the CDR3. Germline CDR1 is GTSNPN and CDR2 is SVGIG (reference sequence). CDR3 residues: CAWSVTGPEQYF. CDR3 coding DNA: TGTGCCTGGAGTGTAACCGGGCCCGAGCAGTACTTC.

A single count supports this clonotype. The chain has TRBV28 and TRBJ2-7, with 10 bases aligning to TRBD1. Trimming took 3 bases from V and 2 from J; bases not matched to a gene: 7. The CDR3 is 16 amino acids. In germline, CDR1 is MDHEN, CDR2 SYDVKM. This CDR3 reads CASSLPGTGATYEQYF. Here the CDR3 DNA reads TGTGCCAGCAGTTTGCCCGGGACAGGGGCTACCTACGAGCAGTACTTC.

CDR3 protein: CASSPARGTTEAFF. CDR3 nucleotides: TGTGCCAGCAGTCCCGCCAGGGGTACGACTGAAGCTTTCTTT. The chain joins TRBV14 to TRBJ1-1, with a possible D match to TRBD1 (6 bases). The germline V and J ends were trimmed by 6 bases and 5 bases, with 16 bases remaining between them. This CDR3 is built from 14 residues. In germline, CDR1 is SGHDN, CDR2 FVKESK.

This clonotype occurred once. The rearrangement joins TRBV7-9 to TRBJ2-7; 7 nucleotides line up with TRBD1. The trim removed 5 bases at V and 2 bases at J, leaving 9 bases unmatched. Germline V lookup: CDR1 SEHNR, CDR2 FQNEAQ (reference sequence). The CDR3 contains 15 residues. The CDR3, as DNA: TGTGCCAGCAGCCCGGGGACAGCAGGGGCCTACGAGCAGTACTTC. It codes for CASSPGTAGAYEQYF.

The rearrangement joins TRBV6-2 or TRBV6-3 to TRBJ2-7; D ambiguous. Germline lookup yields CDR1 MNHEY and CDR2 SVGEGT. This CDR3 has 14 residues. Trimming left V 2 bases short and J 3 bases short, with 11 bases between. CDR3 sequence: CASSYTLNGYEQYF. In DNA, the CDR3 is TGTGCCAGCAGTTACACCCTAAATGGCTACGAGCAGTACTTC.